In its sample, the clone carrying this T cell receptor beta chain was seen a few times. The data were taken from a study of cytomegalovirus exposure and HLA in healthy donors. The PCR ran on 60 Vbeta and 13 Jbeta primers. Clones were read by immunoSEQ multiplex PCR, and TCRdb kept only the in-frame ones, dropping some. Of roughly 100,000 clones listed, 75% are singletons. CDR1 and CDR2 (germline): MNHEY, SVGAGI. The CDR3 is 14 amino acids. Trimming shortened V by 7 bases and J by 4 bases, and 11 bases separated the two germline ends. Sequencing input: PBMCs. This chain joins TRBV6-5 and TRBJ2-6, with no clear D. The TCR comes from a man over 45 in good health and CMV-seronegative. In DNA form, the CDR3 reads TGTGCCAGCATTAGTGTAGCCGGGGCCAACGTCCTGACTTTC. This codes for CASISVAGANVLTF.